This T cell receptor (beta chain) was captured in a study of shared clonotypes between healthy human individuals (dated by TCRdb to about 2020). Notes on the research overall: The cohort included a few men and a couple of women between 18 and 49 years of age. Libraries were prepared and TCR repertoires were sequenced by different laboratories using diverse techniques, in order to increase sequencing depth and limit assay-specific biases. Between about 0.94 and 8.9 billion PBMCs per donor were obtained by leukapheresis. The study deeply sequenced blood TCR repertoires of five healthy adults to estimate repertoire size and the extent of clonotype sharing between individuals. For each donor, CD4 naive and CD4 memory were each run on three plates, CD8 naive on two plates, and CD8 memory on one plate. Points the paper makes about the study in general: Higher generation probabilities were observed for clonotypes shared by all four sorted-subset donors than for non-shared clonotypes. Sampling was limited to blood, and TCR repertoires in tissue likely differ from TCR repertoires in blood. Naive subsets generally had larger estimated clonotype richness than memory subsets did. When a handful of donors were compared, the shared fraction of clonotypes was about 5.4% for naive CD4, approximately 3.3% for naive CD8, 2.3% for memory CD4, and around 0.4% for memory CD8. Because the study included a small number of donors, the genetic and exposure-history diversity represented was limited. Based on pairwise subsampling, the degree of clonotype sharing among donors was expected to be affected by sequencing depth. Rarefaction of sorted-subset datasets indicated incomplete sequencing despite the large sequencing depth.

Trimming accounts for 3 bases at V and 5 bases at J, while the number of junction bases matched to no gene is 2. CDR1 SGHNT and CDR2 YYREEE are derived from the germline V gene (reference sequence). From the cysteine up to the phenylalanine, the CDR3 has a length of 14 residues. Only the CDR3 portion is preserved as DNA: 42 bases, with reading frame beginning at the first base. For the CD8 naive samples, CD45RO-negative cells were positively selected for CCR7, yielding a CD45RA+CCR7+ population from which TemRA cells were excluded. The donors were healthy, HIV-negative adults with no recently reported acute infections or vaccinations. Only Caucasian adults living in Nashville, Tennessee, USA were represented among the donors. Blood was collected by leukapheresis, and PBMCs were isolated by Ficoll-Histopaque density gradient centrifugation and then cryopreserved in liquid nitrogen vapor phase. Analytical flow cytometry was used to check the purity and quantity of each magnetically sorted T cell population. Genomic DNA was isolated from every sorted fraction and measured by UV absorbance on a Nanodrop 2000c.

Using the deep immunoSEQ assay, multiplex PCR amplified TCR CDR3 regions from genomic DNA. Genomic DNA extracted from each cell subset was distributed evenly over all wells of several immunoSEQ 96-well plates, and each plate served as one replicate. For sorted subsets, 200 ng of genomic DNA, equivalent to 25,000 to 35,000 T cell genomes, went into each replicate PCR. The purified libraries were quantified using a Qubit 3.0 fluorometer, sized with a Bioanalyzer 2100, and then quantified again using the KAPA Library Quantification kit. Each immunoSEQ 96-well plate was sequenced on its own single-read 150-cycle Illumina NextSeq 550 flow cell. The original methods were these. Because only junctional sequences without quality scores were contained in the immunoSEQ output, filtering matching that applied to full-length reads could not be performed. Sequences were annotated with PyIR, a Python wrapper for IgBLAST v1.9, using IMGT germline references to assign V/J genes and CDR3. Reads were removed for weak V/J assignments (E-value above 1e-6), missing CDR3, stop codons, out-of-frame junctions, or ambiguous translated residues. V3J clonotypes were defined by identical inferred V gene, J gene, and CDR3 amino acid sequence. Percentage overlap between repertoires was computed as shared unique clonotypes divided by the size of the smaller repertoire. Repertoire richness was assessed with RTK rarefaction, the Chao1 estimator, and Recon v2.1 estimates of unobserved clonotypes. Generation probabilities were computed with OLGA for all TCRbeta clonotypes obtained by the gDNA method from several donors. TCRdb's version of the immuneACCESS table is confined to in-frame rearrangements and falls short of the full clone set. An unresolved V gene accounts for under half of the shortfall where checked; the remainder is of unknown origin. That table is the source of V, J and clone size, and D and trimming were worked out from the DNA. A total of about 2 million clones appear in this sample, about 95% of them only once. Jointly, the top ten make up 1% to 1.3% of the sample.

Concerning this clone itself: The clone's antigen remains unknown. It has no much larger one-base neighbor in the sample; base qualities were not kept.

Input material: naive CD8+ T cells sorted from blood. The cell subset or site label of this sample denotes: CD45RA+CCR7+. The sequence is built from TRBV5-4 and TRBJ2-1, with 10 middle bases fitting TRBD1. This TCR came from a man younger than 30 in good health. CDR3 loop: CASSWDRGDNEQFF. At the DNA level, the sequence is TGTGCCAGCAGCTGGGACAGGGGCGACAATGAGCAGTTCTTC. The reference TRBV5-4 and TRBJ2-1 proteins fill in what lies around the CDR3, so the full variable domain reads ETGVTQSPTHLIKTRGQQVTLRCSSQSGHNTVSWYQQALGQGPQFIFQYYREEENGRGNFPPRFSGLQFPNYSSELNVNALELDDSALYLCASSWDRGDNEQFFGPGTRLTVL.